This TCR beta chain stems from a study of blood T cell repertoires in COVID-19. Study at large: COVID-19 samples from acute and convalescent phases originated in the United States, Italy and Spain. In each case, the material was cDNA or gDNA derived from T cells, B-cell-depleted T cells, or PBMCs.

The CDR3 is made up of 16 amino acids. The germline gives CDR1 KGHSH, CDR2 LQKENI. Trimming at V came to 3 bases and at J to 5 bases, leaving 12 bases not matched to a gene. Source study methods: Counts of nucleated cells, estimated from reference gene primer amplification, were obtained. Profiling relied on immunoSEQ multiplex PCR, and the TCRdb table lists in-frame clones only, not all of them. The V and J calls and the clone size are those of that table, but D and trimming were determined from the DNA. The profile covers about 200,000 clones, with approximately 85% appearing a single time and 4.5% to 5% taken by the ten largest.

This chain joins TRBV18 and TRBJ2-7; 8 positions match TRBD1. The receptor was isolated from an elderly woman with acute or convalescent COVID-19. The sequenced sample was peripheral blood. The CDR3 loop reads CASSPVTGAAGDEQYF. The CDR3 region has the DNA TGTGCCAGCTCACCTGTGACAGGGGCTGCCGGGGACGAGCAGTACTTC.